This record concerns one TCR beta chain sequence. This clone was picked up one time. Its antigen is currently not known. No base qualities exist here, and no much larger clone lies one base off it. Whole blood was collected in K2EDTA tubes by collaborating institutions according to the institutions' own protocols. For TCRbeta analysis, collaborators shipped samples as frozen whole blood, isolated PBMCs, or DNA extracted from either of those sample types. This entry belongs to a study of blood T cell repertoires in COVID-19 (dated by TCRdb to the early 2020s). About the investigation overall: The collaborator samples originated in the United States, Italy and Spain and spanned the acute and convalescent phases of COVID-19. The repertoires were released in a freely available public database intended as a resource for research on the immune response to SARS-CoV-2. Sample metadata almost always included a de-identified subject ID, COVID-19 status, age in years and sex. Where available, HLA class I and class II types were taken from metadata supplied by the sample provider and were not determined by assay-based typing. Subjects who had been exposed to COVID-19, were actively infected with it, or had recovered from it provided the deeply sampled blood TCRbeta repertoires that made up the dataset. The prospective study material was composed of cDNA or gDNA derived from T cells, B-cell-depleted T cells, or PBMCs. The samples were drawn from the first 160 participants of the ongoing ImmuneRACE study and from more than 1,000 subjects provided by 6 global collaborators. General study outcomes and caveats: The quantity of clinical and demographic metadata differed by source and by participant and was supplied without curation.

From the germline V gene, CDR1 is SGHDT and CDR2 is YYEEEE. The CDR3 goes from the cysteine to the phenylalanine over 16 residues. The sequence is cut down to CDR3 DNA, 48 bases in frame from base 1. Cut back by 2 bases and 0 bases, the V and J ends lie 14 bases apart. TCRbeta CDR3 regions were amplified from genomic DNA using the immunoSEQ Assay, a bias-controlled multiplex PCR. As for the original processing: The number of nucleated cells in each sample was estimated from the amplification of reference gene primers within the assay. To quantify the absolute abundance of each unique TCRbeta CDR3 rearrangement, sequence reads were collapsed and filtered. For each sample, productive Simpson clonality was calculated by taking the square root of Simpson's diversity index across productive rearrangements. Sourced from immuneACCESS, this table was stored by TCRdb with only in-frame sequences that have V and J called. A share of the clones is absent; for the studies checked, an unresolved V gene accounts for under half, and the remainder has no known explanation. The DNA gave D and trimming, while V, J and clone size come from that table. The sample data list about 110,000 clones, and about nine tenths of these were observed just once. The ten most abundant clones make up around 1.2% of the sample.

The rearranged chain carries TRBV5-6 and TRBJ2-5, with TRBD1 perhaps the D gene, on 6 matching bases. The sequence was collected from a human donor in a cohort sampled during active COVID-19. Sequences were obtained from peripheral blood. The nucleotide sequence reads as follows: TGTGCCAGCAGCTTCATGGGGGCTCGGTACCAAGAGACCCAGTACTTC. This codes for CASSFMGARYQETQYF.